The T cell receptor (beta chain) described here comes from a study of cytomegalovirus exposure and HLA in healthy donors. Overall study results and limits: Sequencing likely generated an artifact that appeared as a cluster of highly shared sequence variants.

V trimming: 7 bases; J trimming: 3 bases; junction bases outside the gene matches: 5. The CDR3 is 14 amino acids. Germline V gene data show CDR1 as MNHEY and CDR2 as SMNVEV (reference sequence). With regard to this clone: Antigen: not known.

Primers: 60 Vbeta forward and 13 Jbeta reverse. Some clones are missing from TCRdb's copy, which holds only in-frame ones; the method was immunoSEQ multiplex PCR. The sample includes roughly 150,000 clones, over 75% seen only once; the top ten take roughly 1.4%. The source is a man between 50 and 59 years old in good health and CMV-seropositive. The sample was PBMCs. This chain connects TRBV27 to TRBJ2-2; 7 positions match TRBD2. The CDR3 DNA sequence: TGTGCCAGCACCCGGGGGAGGGACACCGGGGAGCTGTTTTTT. It is translated as CASTRGRDTGELFF.